Included here is one T cell receptor (beta chain) sequence, with context. This entry belongs to a study of blood T cell repertoires in COVID-19. Whole-study context: The samples span acute and convalescent COVID-19 from the United States, Italy and Spain.

TCRdb's table, derived via immunoSEQ multiplex PCR, lists solely in-frame clones and lacks some. This table holds 350,000 to 450,000 clones, 70% to 90% found once. CDR1 and CDR2 from the germline V gene are GTSNPN and SVGIG (reference sequence). The V end lost 2 bases, the J end lost 4 bases, and 17 bases lay between the germline ends. The CDR3 consists of 15 residues. The study drew participants aged about 18 to 90 years from 20 to 30 US areas. A case of COVID-19 had been met by exposed participants within 2 weeks before study entry. The receptor was derived from a woman younger than 35 who had been exposed to COVID-19. The chain employs TRBV30 and TRBJ1-1; D is unclear. The sample taken for sequencing was PBMCs or T cells enriched from blood (not recorded which). CDR3 region: CAWSPGVLQSTEAFF. For the CDR3, the DNA is TGTGCCTGGAGTCCTGGAGTCCTTCAGAGCACTGAAGCTTTCTTT.